This T cell receptor (beta chain) was identified in a study of cytomegalovirus exposure and HLA in healthy donors. Study results and limitations: A few CMV-associated chains were confirmed in vitro to be specific for CMV antigens. According to reports, the classifier identified cytomegalovirus status with high specificity and sensitivity.

The donors formed part of the approximately 120-subject validation cohort, distinct from the roughly 730-subject first cohort. Only in-frame clones appear in the TCRdb table, and some are missing; sequencing was by immunoSEQ multiplex PCR. Among about 56,000 clones listed, around 94% were seen once. In regard to this clone: Antigen specificity is unknown.

The sequencing input was PBMCs. The sequence was collected from a man between 18 and 35 years old in good health and CMV-seronegative.

The CDR3 DNA follows: TGTGCCAGCGGGCGTCAGGGTCTCAGCGGGGAGCTGTTTTTT. Amino acids: CASGRQGLSGELFF. V is TRBV2 and J is TRBJ2-2; possible D gene TRBD1, 5 bases. With 8 bases removed from V and 7 bases from J, the gap between germline ends came to 17 bases. The CDR3 contains 14 residues. CDR1 and CDR2 from the germline V gene are SNHLY and FYNNEI. Based on the CDR3 plus reference TRBV2 and TRBJ2-2, the full variable domain is EPEVTQTPSHQVTQMGQEVILRCVPISNHLYFYWYRQILGQKVEFLVSFYNNEISEKSEIFDDQFSVERPDGSNFTLKIRSTKLEDSAMYFCASGRQGLSGELFFGEGSRLTVL.